Listed below are T cell receptor beta chains from one sample, sequenced in a study of T cells in Graves' hyperthyroidism and ophthalmopathy. MiXCR, applied by TCRdb to the multiplex PCR reads, yields one record per CDR3 protein. The sample holds 600,000 or so distinct CDR3 sequences, more than 45% seen once. Sequenced input: peripheral blood or thyroid tissue (not recorded which). The source is a woman aged 18-30 years with Graves' hyperthyroidism. CDR3s include the opening cysteine and the closing phenylalanine or tryptophan. The D gene is left open where the match is weak. A row's size may be missing; if present it is once, few, many or a size class.

-,TRBJ2-7,TRBV2,-,TGTGCCAGCAGTGAGTCCCCCGAGCAGTACTTC,CASSESPEQYF
-,TRBJ1-6,TRBV15,TRBD1,TGTGCCGCCAGCAGCTTGACAGGGGGCATCTCACCCCTCCACTTT,CAASSLTGGISPLHF
many,TRBJ1-6,TRBV10-3,-,TGTGCCAGCAGTTACCGGGGGGGCGATTCACCCCTCCACTTT,CASSYRGGDSPLHF
-,TRBJ1-5,TRBV10-3,TRBD1,TGTGCCAGCAGTTTTCGACAGGGAGAGGCTCAGCCCCAGCATTTT,CASSFRQGEAQPQHF
few,TRBJ1-2,TRBV2,-,TGTGCCAGCAGCGTCGGCCGGGCGGCCTATGGCTACACCTTC,CASSVGRAAYGYTF
few,TRBJ2-7,TRBV19,-,TGTGCCAGTAGTATTCAGTCAGGACGAAACTACGAGCAGTACTTC,CASSIQSGRNYEQYF
many,TRBJ2-7,TRBV10-2,-,TGCGCCAGCAGTGACGACGGGGCGGGGAACTACGAGCAGTACTTC,CASSDDGAGNYEQYF
many,TRBJ2-7,TRBV10-3,TRBD1,TGTGCCATCAGTGAGTCGGACAGGGGGCAGCAGTACTTC,CAISESDRGQQYF
-,TRBJ2-2,TRBV9,-,TGTGGCAGCAGCCAGCGACAGGCTGCGTTGGGCACCGGGGAGCTGTTTTTT,CGSSQRQAALGTGELFF
-,TRBJ1-3,TRBV29-1,-,TGCAGCGTTGAAGCAGGGGCGGGCGGCTACACCATATATTTT,CSVEAGAGGYTIYF
few,TRBJ1-5,TRBV20-1,-,TGCAGTGCTAGAGATCTCTATGGGGTTGGGCAGCCCCAGCATTTT,CSARDLYGVGQPQHF
-,TRBJ2-7,TRBV7-8,TRBD2,TGTGCCAGCAGCTTACCCGGACTAGCGGGACGAGGGTCCTACGAGCAGTACTTC,CASSLPGLAGRGSYEQYF
-,TRBJ1-1,TRBV10-3,TRBD1,TGTGCCAGTAGAGAACAGGGGCTGAACACTGAAGCTTTCTTT,CASREQGLNTEAFF
-,TRBJ2-7,TRBV7-3,TRBD2,TGTGCCAGCAGCCAAGGAAGCGGGAGGTACTACGAGCAGTACTTC,CASSQGSGRYYEQYF
few,TRBJ2-7,TRBV20-1,TRBD2,TGCAGTGCCCAGCGGGGTATAGGGTACGAGCAGTACTTC,CSAQRGIGYEQYF
-,TRBJ1-2,TRBV9,TRBD1,TGTGCCAGCAGCTCGGGACAGATATATGGCTACACCTTC,CASSSGQIYGYTF
few,TRBJ1-2,TRBV9,-,TGTGCCAGCAGCGTAGACCCGGGGGCGTCGAATGGCTACACCTTC,CASSVDPGASNGYTF